Detailed here is one T cell receptor (beta chain). This sample was taken from a study of technical replicates of blood from several donors. CDR3 length equals 17 residues. J lost 0 bases, V lost 5 bases, and 10 bases had no gene match. CDR1 SGHTA and CDR2 FQGTGA come from the germline V gene. Sequencing used immunoSEQ multiplex PCR; TCRdb keeps in-frame clones, though not all of them. This table holds about 88,000 clones, approximately 95% found once. This chain joins TRBV7-3 and TRBJ1-1; 9 nucleotides match TRBD1. Material for sequencing was T cells isolated from PBMCs. The TCR comes from a human donor in good health. The CDR3 coding sequence is TGTGCCAGCAGCCGAATGGGACAGGGCCTTATGAACACTGAAGCTTTCTTT. As protein: CASSRMGQGLMNTEAFF.